The rows below give T cell receptor beta chains drawn from one sample of a study of blood T cells in healthy people across ages. TCRdb fed the 5' RACE reads into MiXCR, producing one record per CDR3 protein. The table lists 760,000 or so distinct CDR3 sequences, roughly 25% of them singletons. This same sample was also taken into another study, of T cells of mothers and their children.

The sequencing sample was made of blood. The receptors stem from a boy younger than 18 in good health. Both conserved end residues are part of each CDR3.

CASRDLPNTEAFF | TRBJ1-1 | TRBV6-2/TRBV6-3
CASSKARADSGTQPQHF | TRBJ1-5 | TRBV21-1
CASSQGPSGRILGETQYF | TRBJ2-5 | TRBV4-1
CSAPDRNNYGYTF | TRBJ1-2 | TRBV20-1
CASSYEVESVEAFF | TRBJ1-1 | TRBV6-5
CASSFRREIHYEQYF | TRBJ2-7 | TRBV28
CSARQGAGELFF | TRBJ2-2 | TRBV20-1
CASSPGQGAWGIQYF | TRBJ2-4 | TRBV28
CASSSRDRALGYTF | TRBJ1-2 | TRBV5-1
CASSGQPQETQYF | TRBJ2-5 | TRBV7-8
CASSLAGQGFSGELFF | TRBJ2-2 | TRBV5-5
CASSQDINRAGDEQFF | TRBJ2-1 | TRBV14
CASSSGGEKTQYF | TRBJ2-5 | TRBV7-9
CSVRQSSTDTQYF | TRBJ2-3 | TRBV20-1
CASKPGAQVEGYTF | TRBJ1-2 | TRBV12-3/TRBV12-4
CASSLTPSDDYEQFF | TRBJ2-1 | TRBV7-3
CASSLRHGYEQYF | TRBJ2-7 | TRBV12-3/TRBV12-4
CASSQHSAQRTYF | TRBJ2-3 | TRBV4-1
CASSPGLAAKNIQYF | TRBJ2-4 | TRBV7-2
CASSLRLAVPYEQYF | TRBJ2-7 | TRBV27
CASSIEGGEQYF | TRBJ2-7 | TRBV19
CSARTGVSSYNEQFF | - | TRBV20-1
CATRRSETGELFF | TRBJ2-2 | TRBV24-1
CASSLTLGNTEAFF | TRBJ1-1 | TRBV7-3
CASSLLRIPSSYNEQFF | TRBJ2-1 | TRBV7-3
CSARAIGQGDSYEQYF | TRBJ2-7 | TRBV20-1
CASSRLAGGRSYEQYF | TRBJ2-7 | TRBV7-8
CASSLRGGRQPQHF | TRBJ1-5 | TRBV5-1
CSVGQGGEKLFF | TRBJ1-4 | TRBV20-1
CSVTTSGGAGTQYF | TRBJ2-5 | TRBV29-1
CASSLYGGTAKLFF | TRBJ1-4 | TRBV7-2
CASSVETGTGDTGELFF | TRBJ2-2 | TRBV9
CASSPGDGLSSYNEQFF | TRBJ2-1 | TRBV7-6
CASSRANNEQFF | TRBJ2-1 | TRBV10-1
CASSQGTGWKDTQYF | TRBJ2-3 | TRBV3-1
CASSFGLAGTETQYF | TRBJ2-5 | TRBV7-3
CASSVDGRGETQYF | TRBJ2-5 | TRBV9
CASSFGLAEQETQYF | TRBJ2-5 | TRBV6-5
CASRTDLGETQYF | - | TRBV4-2
CASSVIPLANTGELFF | TRBJ2-2 | TRBV2
CASSQLQGEAGNTIYF | TRBJ1-3 | TRBV18
CASSLVGVQETQYF | TRBJ2-5 | TRBV7-9
CSVFTGKAYEQYF | TRBJ2-7 | TRBV29-1
CASRNLGGEKLFF | TRBJ1-4 | TRBV16
CASSSDIYEQYF | TRBJ2-7 | TRBV12-3/TRBV12-4
CASSESTENQPQHF | TRBJ1-5 | TRBV25-1
CASSQDNSNEQFF | TRBJ2-1 | TRBV14
CASSFLPNTEAFF | TRBJ1-1 | TRBV5-4
CASSLRGAQETQYF | TRBJ2-5 | TRBV5-1
CSVAKNGGETQYF | TRBJ2-5 | TRBV29-1
CASGLWGGRDTGELFF | TRBJ2-2 | TRBV12-5
CASSVTPGQGGHEQYF | TRBJ2-7 | TRBV2
CASSHPATQETQYF | TRBJ2-5 | TRBV3-1